What follows is one T cell receptor beta chain and its context. These data belong to a study of PD-L1 blockade in urothelial cancer. The repertoire was sequenced with immunoSEQ multiplex PCR; TCRdb's copy has only in-frame clones and lacks some. The table has 80,000 to 90,000 clones, about 84% seen once. Indicated time point: pretreatment peripheral blood. V was pared by 2 bases and J by 3 bases, with 9 bases between. CDR3 length: 13 amino acids. CDR1 is SGHKS and CDR2 is YYEKEE in the germline V gene (reference sequence). The V and J genes are TRBV5-5 and TRBJ2-7; possibly TRBD1 for D (6 bases). The TCR sequence derives from a man between 60 and 70 years old with urothelial cancer. The input for sequencing was PBMCs, taken around atezolizumab (anti-PD-L1) treatment. Written as DNA, the CDR3 is TGTGCCAGCAGCTTCCAGGGGAACTACGAGCAGTACTTC. Encoded protein: CASSFQGNYEQYF.